Listed below are T cell receptor beta chains from one sample, sequenced in a study of T cells after yellow fever vaccination. One entry per CDR3 protein, called by TCRdb with MiXCR from the 5' RACE reads. Of fewer than 650,000 distinct CDR3 sequences in the sample, roughly a fifth were seen once. Sequencing was performed on PBMCs, taken about 20 days after the first yellow fever vaccination. The receptors here all came from a man between 18 and 29 years old who received the YFV17D yellow fever vaccine. The CDR3 runs from the conserved cysteine through the conserved F or W. Fields, in order: J gene, D gene, V gene, CDR3 length, clone size, CDR3 protein, CDR3 DNA. D genes are given only for firm matches. Size values are once, few and many counts, or a class for expanded clones, and some rows have none.

J gene: TRBJ2-4; D gene: TRBD1; V gene: TRBV29-1; CDR3 length: 12; clone size: NA; CDR3 protein: CSVAPGQGFQYF; CDR3 DNA: TGCAGCGTCGCACCGGGACAGGGGTTTCAGTACTTC
J gene: TRBJ2-5; D gene: NA; V gene: TRBV5-6; CDR3 length: 13; clone size: NA; CDR3 protein: CASSRTGIGGQYF; CDR3 DNA: TGTGCCAGCAGCAGAACTGGGATCGGTGGCCAGTACTTC
J gene: TRBJ2-2; D gene: TRBD1; V gene: TRBV5-5; CDR3 length: 14; clone size: few; CDR3 protein: CASRTGGNTGELFF; CDR3 DNA: TGTGCCAGCAGGACAGGGGGCAACACCGGGGAGCTGTTTTTT
J gene: TRBJ2-3; D gene: NA; V gene: TRBV7-2; CDR3 length: 15; clone size: few; CDR3 protein: CASSLTSTHTDTQYF; CDR3 DNA: TGTGCCAGCAGCTTAACTAGCACTCACACAGATACGCAGTATTTT
J gene: TRBJ1-6; D gene: NA; V gene: TRBV6-2/TRBV6-3; CDR3 length: 14; clone size: many; CDR3 protein: CASSYLTANSPLHF; CDR3 DNA: TGTGCCAGCAGTTACCTGACAGCTAATTCACCCCTCCACTTT
J gene: TRBJ2-3; D gene: NA; V gene: TRBV25-1; CDR3 length: 14; clone size: NA; CDR3 protein: CASSDLLEDDTQYF; CDR3 DNA: TGTGCCAGCAGTGACCTCTTAGAGGATGATACGCAGTATTTT
J gene: TRBJ2-7; D gene: NA; V gene: TRBV12-3/TRBV12-4; CDR3 length: 17; clone size: NA; CDR3 protein: CASSFSPSSTYIDEQYF; CDR3 DNA: TGTGCCAGCAGTTTTTCCCCCAGTTCAACCTACATTGACGAGCAGTACTTC
J gene: TRBJ1-1; D gene: NA; V gene: TRBV18; CDR3 length: 16; clone size: many; CDR3 protein: CASSPQRGGRNTEAFF; CDR3 DNA: TGTGCCAGCTCACCACAAAGGGGCGGACGGAACACTGAAGCTTTCTTT
J gene: TRBJ1-2; D gene: NA; V gene: TRBV11-2; CDR3 length: 13; clone size: few; CDR3 protein: CASSFSINYGYTF; CDR3 DNA: TGTGCCAGCAGCTTCTCCATTAACTATGGCTACACCTTC
J gene: TRBJ2-5; D gene: NA; V gene: TRBV21-1; CDR3 length: 19; clone size: few; CDR3 protein: CASSKSLSKGAGGAMTQYF; CDR3 DNA: TGTGCCAGCAGCAAATCTCTGAGTAAGGGGGCAGGGGGCGCGATGACCCAGTACTTC
J gene: TRBJ2-5; D gene: NA; V gene: TRBV5-4; CDR3 length: 15; clone size: NA; CDR3 protein: CASSLAEGGKETQYF; CDR3 DNA: TGTGCCAGCAGCTTGGCGGAGGGCGGGAAAGAGACCCAGTACTTC
J gene: TRBJ1-1; D gene: NA; V gene: TRBV4-2; CDR3 length: 14; clone size: NA; CDR3 protein: CASSQAGAGTEAFF; CDR3 DNA: TGTGCCAGCAGCCAAGCAGGGGCGGGCACTGAAGCTTTCTTT
J gene: TRBJ1-1; D gene: NA; V gene: TRBV12-3/TRBV12-4; CDR3 length: 14; clone size: NA; CDR3 protein: CASRGDTENTEAFF; CDR3 DNA: TGTGCCAGCAGGGGGGACACGGAGAACACTGAAGCTTTCTTT
J gene: TRBJ2-7; D gene: NA; V gene: TRBV4-1; CDR3 length: 15; clone size: NA; CDR3 protein: CASSQDSRETYEQYF; CDR3 DNA: TGCGCCAGCAGCCAAGATTCAAGGGAGACCTACGAGCAGTACTTC
J gene: TRBJ1-6; D gene: NA; V gene: TRBV4-1; CDR3 length: 17; clone size: NA; CDR3 protein: CASSQDSGGWDNSPLHF; CDR3 DNA: TGCGCCAGCAGCCAAGATTCCGGGGGCTGGGATAATTCACCCCTCCACTTT
J gene: TRBJ2-2; D gene: NA; V gene: TRBV12-2; CDR3 length: 12; clone size: NA; CDR3 protein: CASRHGPGELFF; CDR3 DNA: TGTGCAAGTCGCCATGGGCCCGGGGAGCTGTTTTTT
J gene: TRBJ2-2; D gene: TRBD1; V gene: TRBV29-1; CDR3 length: 13; clone size: many; CDR3 protein: CSADRENTGELFF; CDR3 DNA: TGCAGCGCCGACAGGGAGAACACCGGGGAGCTGTTTTTT
J gene: TRBJ1-2; D gene: NA; V gene: TRBV19; CDR3 length: 10; clone size: few; CDR3 protein: CASRSGTYTF; CDR3 DNA: TGTGCCAGCCGATCCGGGACGTACACCTTC
J gene: TRBJ2-7; D gene: TRBD1; V gene: TRBV5-1; CDR3 length: 14; clone size: few; CDR3 protein: CASSMDRGLREQYF; CDR3 DNA: TGCGCCAGCAGCATGGACAGGGGGCTTCGAGAGCAGTACTTC
J gene: TRBJ1-4; D gene: NA; V gene: TRBV5-1; CDR3 length: 14; clone size: few; CDR3 protein: CASSGAATNEKLFF; CDR3 DNA: TGCGCCAGCAGCGGGGCTGCAACTAATGAAAAACTGTTTTTT